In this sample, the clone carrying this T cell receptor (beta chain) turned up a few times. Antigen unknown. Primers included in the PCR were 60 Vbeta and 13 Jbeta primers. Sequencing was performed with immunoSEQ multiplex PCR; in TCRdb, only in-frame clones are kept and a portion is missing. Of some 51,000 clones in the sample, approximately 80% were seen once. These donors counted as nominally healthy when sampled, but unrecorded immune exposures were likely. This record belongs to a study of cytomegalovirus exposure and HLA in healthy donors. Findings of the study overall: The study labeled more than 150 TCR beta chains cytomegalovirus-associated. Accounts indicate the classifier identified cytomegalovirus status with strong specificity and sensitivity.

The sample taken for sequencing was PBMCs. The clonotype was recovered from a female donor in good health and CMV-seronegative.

DNA of the CDR3: TGCGCCAGCAGCCAAACCACAGGGGGGTCCTACAATGAGCAGTTCTTC. It codes for CASSQTTGGSYNEQFF. V and J are TRBV4-3 and TRBJ2-1; 8 bases agree with TRBD1. Unmatched junction bases numbered 4, after V lost 2 bases and J lost 1 base. This CDR3 region has 16 residues. CDR1 and CDR2 from the germline V gene are LGHNA and YSLEER.